These 18 T cell receptor beta chains were sequenced from one sample in a study of graft-versus-host responses after intestinal transplantation. Sequencing was performed with immunoSEQ multiplex PCR; in TCRdb, only in-frame clones are kept and a portion is missing. The table has 20,000 or so clones, approximately 86% seen once; the top ten hold under 60%. The material sequenced was bone marrow, taken about 130 days after transplant. These receptors originate from a human patient who received an intestinal transplant, so some T cells may come from the graft donor.

CDR3 sequence (DNA): TGTGCCAGCTCATGGGGCGCCCCGGCTATGAACACTGAAGCTTTCTTT. This sequence encodes CASSWGAPAMNTEAFF. The chain links TRBV18 to TRBJ1-1; tentative D call: TRBD1 (5 bases). The CDR3 is made up of 16 amino acids. Between the trimmed V and J ends, which lost 5 bases and 0 bases, there was a span of 16 bases. CDR1 and CDR2 from the germline V gene are KGHSH and LQKENI.

The chain is built from TRBV9 and TRBJ1-2; no definite D call. With 0 bases removed from V and 8 bases from J, the gap between germline ends came to 11 bases. Germline-derived CDR1 and CDR2 are SGDLS and YYNGEE. The CDR3 runs to 13 residues. This chain's CDR3 is CASSVGFLTGYTF. Here the CDR3 DNA reads TGTGCCAGCAGCGTAGGGTTCCTTACAGGCTACACCTTC. Combining the CDR3 with reference TRBV9 and TRBJ1-2 gives the whole variable domain DSGVTQTPKHLITATGQRVTLRCSPRSGDLSVYWYQQSLDQGLQFLIQYYNGEERAKGNILERFSAQQFPDLHSELNLSSLELGDSALYFCASSVGFLTGYTFGSGTRLTVV.

This clone has just a few counts. The CDR3 spells CATSGGTSLVPNEQFF. CDR3 coding DNA: TGTGCCACCAGCGGTGGGACTAGCTTAGTACCTAATGAGCAGTTCTTC. The chain uses TRBV15 and TRBJ2-1; 9 nucleotides align to TRBD2. The J segment lost 7 bases and the V segment lost 5 bases, leaving 12 bases of the junction unmatched. The length of the CDR3 is 16 residues. Germline CDR1 and CDR2: LNHNV and YYDKDF (reference sequence).

The chain carries TRBV19 and TRBJ1-4, with TRBD1 matching over 8 bases. The V and J ends lost 3 bases and 3 bases, in that order; junction bases with no gene match: 6. Per germline, CDR1 LNHDA and CDR2 SQIVND (reference sequence). The CDR3 loop spans 16 amino acids. The CDR3 region is CASSIRDRHSNEKLFF. In DNA, the CDR3 is TGTGCCAGTAGTATTCGGGACAGGCATTCTAATGAAAAACTGTTTTTT. The whole variable domain, remainder taken from reference TRBV19 and TRBJ1-4, is DGGITQSPKYLFRKEGQNVTLSCEQNLNHDAMYWYRQDPGQGLRLIYYSQIVNDFQKGDIAEGYSVSREKKESFPLTVTSAQKNPTAFYLCASSIRDRHSNEKLFFGSGTQLSVL.

This clone was seen a handful of times. CDR3 sequence: CASSLSPRAEQFF. The CDR3 nucleotides read TGTGCCAGCAGCCTGAGCCCTAGGGCTGAGCAGTTCTTC. J is TRBJ2-1 and V is TRBV14, with no clear D. V was trimmed by 4 bases and J by 9 bases, leaving 13 bases between them. CDR1 is SGHDN and CDR2 is FVKESK in the germline V gene. The CDR3 has 13 amino acids.

The V call is TRBV6-6, the J call TRBJ2-3; the D gene is possibly TRBD2 (6 bases). CDR1 and CDR2 (germline): MNHNY, SVGAGI (reference sequence). Trimming left V 9 bases short and J 5 bases short, with 18 bases between. This CDR3 contains 14 residues. The CDR3 region has the DNA TGTGCCAGTCACCCAAGACTGGGGGGAGATACGCAGTATTTT. The encoded protein is CASHPRLGGDTQYF.

The J gene is TRBJ1-1, the V gene TRBV20-1, with D unclear. The length of the CDR3 is 11 residues. Trimming took off 0 bases at V and 7 bases at J, with 6 bases between the two ends. Germline assignment: CDR1 DFQATT and CDR2 SNEGSKA (reference sequence). CDR3 DNA sequence: TGCAGTGCTAGAGAAATTTATGAAGCTTTCTTT. Protein product: CSAREIYEAFF.

The chain couples TRBV6-5 to TRBJ2-1; a possible D gene is TRBD1 (5 bases). The V gene's germline CDR1 is MNHEY and CDR2 SVGAGI. Between the trimmed V and J ends, which lost 2 bases and 10 bases, there was a span of 15 bases. The length of the CDR3 is 14 residues. In DNA form, the CDR3 reads TGTGCCAGCAGTTACCTAAGTAGGGGCCGGGAGCAGTTCTTC. Translation gives CASSYLSRGREQFF.

The gene calls are TRBV7-3 and TRBJ2-2; TRBD2 is a possible D gene (6 bases). Per germline, CDR1 SGHTA and CDR2 FQGTGA. The V and J ends lost 1 base and 4 bases respectively, with 13 bases between them. This CDR3 has 16 residues. CDR3 residues: CASSLRRGPITGELFF. CDR3 sequence (DNA): TGTGCCAGCAGCTTAAGGAGGGGTCCTATCACCGGGGAGCTGTTTTTT.

J is TRBJ1-5 and V is TRBV29-1; no reliable D call. There are 13 residues in the CDR3. The germline V gene has CDR1 SQVTM and CDR2 ANQGSEA. The V and J ends lost 5 bases and 0 bases respectively, with 8 bases between them. CDR3 sequence: CSVSEGSNQPQHF. The CDR3 nucleotides read TGCAGCGTTTCAGAGGGTAGCAATCAGCCCCAGCATTTT.

This chain uses TRBV29-1 with TRBJ2-7, with D tentatively TRBD2 (5 bases). Between the trimmed V and J ends, which lost 2 bases and 2 bases, there was a span of 10 bases. Germline values: CDR1 SQVTM, CDR2 ANQGSEA. The CDR3 spans 13 residues. The CDR3, as DNA: TGCAGCGTTGAAATAGCGTCGGCCTACGAGCAGTACTTC. It yields the protein CSVEIASAYEQYF.

The V and J genes are TRBV30 and TRBJ1-2, with D tentatively TRBD1 (6 bases). The V end lost 3 bases, the J end lost 2 bases, and 19 bases lay between the germline ends. Germline CDR1 reads GTSNPN; CDR2 reads SVGIG (reference sequence). The CDR3 consists of 16 residues. CDR3 loop: CAWRRAGALRNYGYTF. The CDR3 nucleotides read TGTGCCTGGAGGAGGGCAGGGGCGCTTCGGAACTATGGCTACACCTTC.

V is TRBV19 and J is TRBJ2-3; 10 bases match TRBD2. Trimming cost V 10 bases and J 2 bases; bases outside gene matches: 3. CDR3 size: 13 residues. The germline gives CDR1 LNHDA, CDR2 SQIVND (reference sequence). The CDR3 loop is CATLAGFTDTQYF. The CDR3 region has the DNA TGTGCCACACTAGCGGGGTTCACAGATACGCAGTATTTT.

This rearrangement joins TRBV27 to TRBJ1-6; no firm D call. V was shortened by 2 bases and J by 7 bases, with 12 bases between the two germline ends. This CDR3 is 15 amino acids long. Germline V gives CDR1 MNHEY, CDR2 SMNVEV (reference sequence). The CDR3 sequence: CASSLRGFGNSPLHF. CDR3 nucleotide sequence: TGTGCCAGCAGTTTAAGAGGGTTCGGAAATTCACCCCTCCACTTT.

This sequence joins TRBV14 and TRBJ1-3; 8 nucleotides line up with TRBD1. The CDR3 has 18 amino acids. Per germline, CDR1 SGHDN and CDR2 FVKESK. The trim removed 4 bases at V and 1 base at J, leaving 12 bases unmatched. The CDR3 DNA is TGTGCCAGCAGCCGACAGGGGAGTATAATGTGGTCTGGAAACACCATATATTTT. Translation: CASSRQGSIMWSGNTIYF. The whole variable domain, remainder taken from reference TRBV14 and TRBJ1-3, is EAGVTQFPSHSVIEKGQTVTLRCDPISGHDNLYWYRRVMGKEIKFLLHFVKESKQDESGMPNNRFLAERTGGTYSTLKVQPAELEDSGVYFCASSRQGSIMWSGNTIYFGEGSWLTVV.

The chain combines TRBV11-2 with TRBJ2-7; D gene uncertain. CDR1 and CDR2 (germline): SGHAT, FQNNGV. Trimming left V 4 bases short and J 3 bases short, with 10 bases between. The CDR3 loop spans 13 amino acids. DNA of the CDR3: TGTGCCAGCAGCTCGACCCTAAACTACGAGCAGTACTTC. The encoded protein is CASSSTLNYEQYF.

This CDR3 is CASSISGTGASYEQYF. The CDR3 bases are TGTGCCAGTAGTATTTCCGGGACAGGGGCCTCCTACGAGCAGTACTTC. The chain links TRBV19 to TRBJ2-7, with 10 bases identical to TRBD1. J lost 0 bases, V lost 3 bases, and 5 bases had no gene match. The CDR3 has 16 amino acids. Germline CDR1 is LNHDA and CDR2 is SQIVND (reference sequence).

This sequence joins TRBV6-5 and TRBJ1-5; tentative D call: TRBD1 (5 bases). The germline V gene has CDR1 MNHEY and CDR2 SVGAGI. The length of the CDR3 is 12 residues. The germline V and J ends were trimmed by 7 bases and 6 bases, with 10 bases remaining between them. CDR3 amino acids: CASNRLGQPQHF. The CDR3 nucleotides read TGTGCCAGCAACAGGTTGGGTCAGCCCCAGCATTTT.